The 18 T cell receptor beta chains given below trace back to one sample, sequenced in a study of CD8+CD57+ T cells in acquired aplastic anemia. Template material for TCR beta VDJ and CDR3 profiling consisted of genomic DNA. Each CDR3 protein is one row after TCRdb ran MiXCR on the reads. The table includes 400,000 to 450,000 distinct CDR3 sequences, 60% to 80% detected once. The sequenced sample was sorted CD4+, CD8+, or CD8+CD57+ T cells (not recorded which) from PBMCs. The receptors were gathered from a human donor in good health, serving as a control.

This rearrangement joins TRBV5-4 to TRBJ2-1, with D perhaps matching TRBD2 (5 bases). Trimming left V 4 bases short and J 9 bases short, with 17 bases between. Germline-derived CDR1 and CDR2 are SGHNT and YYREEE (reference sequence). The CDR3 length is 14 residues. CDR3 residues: CASSASGGFGEQFF. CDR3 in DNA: TGTGCCAGCAGCGCGAGCGGTGGATTCGGTGAGCAGTTCTTC.

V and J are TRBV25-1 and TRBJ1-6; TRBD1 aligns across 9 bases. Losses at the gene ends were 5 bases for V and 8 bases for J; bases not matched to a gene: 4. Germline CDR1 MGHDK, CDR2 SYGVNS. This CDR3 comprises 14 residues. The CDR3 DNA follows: TGTGCCAGCAGTTGGGACAGGGAGGATTCACCCCTCCACTTT. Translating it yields CASSWDREDSPLHF.

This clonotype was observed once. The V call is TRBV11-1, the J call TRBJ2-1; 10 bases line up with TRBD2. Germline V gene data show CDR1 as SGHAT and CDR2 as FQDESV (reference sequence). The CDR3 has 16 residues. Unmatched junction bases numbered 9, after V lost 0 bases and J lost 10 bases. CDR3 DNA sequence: TGTGCCAGCAGCTTAGCAGCGGGGGGGGCGTCGGGGGAGCAGTTCTTC. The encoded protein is CASSLAAGGASGEQFF.

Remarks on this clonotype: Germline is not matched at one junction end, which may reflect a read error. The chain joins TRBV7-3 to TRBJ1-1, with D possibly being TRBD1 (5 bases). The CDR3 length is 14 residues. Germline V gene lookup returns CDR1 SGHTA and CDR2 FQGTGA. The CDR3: CATSTRQTTTEAFF. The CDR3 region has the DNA TGTGCCACCAGCACACGACAGACGACAACTGAAGCTTTCTTT.

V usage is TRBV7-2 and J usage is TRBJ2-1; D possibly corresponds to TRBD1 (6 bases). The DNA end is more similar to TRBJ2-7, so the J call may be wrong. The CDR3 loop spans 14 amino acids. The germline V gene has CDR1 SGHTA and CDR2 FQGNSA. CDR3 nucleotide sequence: TGTGCCAGCAGCGTAGGGGACAAGGCATACGAGCAGTACTTC. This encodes CASSVGDKAYEQYF.

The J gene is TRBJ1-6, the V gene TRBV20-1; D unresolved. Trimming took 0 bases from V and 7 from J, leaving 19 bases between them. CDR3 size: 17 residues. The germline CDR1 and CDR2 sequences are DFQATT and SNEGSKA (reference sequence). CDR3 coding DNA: TGCAGTGCTAGAGAACCGCGATGGACGAACAGCAATTCACCCCTCCACTTT. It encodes CSAREPRWTNSNSPLHF.

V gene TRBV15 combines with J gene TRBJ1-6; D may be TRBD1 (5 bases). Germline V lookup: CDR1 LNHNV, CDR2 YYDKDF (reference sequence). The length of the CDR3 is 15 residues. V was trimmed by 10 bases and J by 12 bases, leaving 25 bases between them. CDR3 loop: CASRTKPGRWQPLHF. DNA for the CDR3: TGTGCCAGCAGGACGAAACCGGGGCGATGGCAACCCCTCCACTTT.

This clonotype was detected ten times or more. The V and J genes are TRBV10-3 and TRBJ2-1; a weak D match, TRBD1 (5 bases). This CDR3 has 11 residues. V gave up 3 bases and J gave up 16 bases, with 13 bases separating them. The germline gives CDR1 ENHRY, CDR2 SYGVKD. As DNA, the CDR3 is TGTGCCATCAGTGATGGGGCTAGTGGATTCTTC. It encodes CAISDGASGFF.

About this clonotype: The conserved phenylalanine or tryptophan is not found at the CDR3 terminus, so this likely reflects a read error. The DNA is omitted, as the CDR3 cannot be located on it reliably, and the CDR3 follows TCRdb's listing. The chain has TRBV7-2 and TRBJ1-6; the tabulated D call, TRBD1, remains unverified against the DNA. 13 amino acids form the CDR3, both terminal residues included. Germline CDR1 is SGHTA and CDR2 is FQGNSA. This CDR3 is CASSFRGASSNQP.

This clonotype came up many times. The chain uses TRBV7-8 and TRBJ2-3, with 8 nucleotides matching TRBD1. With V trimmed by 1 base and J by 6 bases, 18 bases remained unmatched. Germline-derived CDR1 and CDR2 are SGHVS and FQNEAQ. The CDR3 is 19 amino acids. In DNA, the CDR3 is TGTGCCAGCAGCTTAGGATACTACCTGACAGGGGACCCTAGGGATACGCAGTATTTT. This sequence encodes CASSLGYYLTGDPRDTQYF.

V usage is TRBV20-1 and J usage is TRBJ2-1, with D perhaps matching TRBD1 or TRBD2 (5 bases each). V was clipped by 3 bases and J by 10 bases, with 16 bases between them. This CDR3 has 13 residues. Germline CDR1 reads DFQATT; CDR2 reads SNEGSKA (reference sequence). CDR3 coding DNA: TGCAGTGCTAGTGGGGCTAGCTACATAGAGCAGTTCTTC. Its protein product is CSASGASYIEQFF.

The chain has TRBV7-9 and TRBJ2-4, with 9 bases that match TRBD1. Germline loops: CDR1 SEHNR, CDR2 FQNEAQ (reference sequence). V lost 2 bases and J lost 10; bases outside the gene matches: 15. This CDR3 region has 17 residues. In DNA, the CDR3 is TGTGCCAGCAGCTTAACGGGACAGGGAAATGAAAAACTGATTCAGTACTTC. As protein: CASSLTGQGNEKLIQYF.

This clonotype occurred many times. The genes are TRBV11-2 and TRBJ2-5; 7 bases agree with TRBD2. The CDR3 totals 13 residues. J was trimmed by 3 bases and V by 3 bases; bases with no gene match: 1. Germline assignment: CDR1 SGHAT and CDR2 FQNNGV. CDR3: CASSFAGEETQYF. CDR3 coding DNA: TGTGCCAGCAGCTTCGCGGGAGAAGAGACCCAGTACTTC.

The CDR3 coding sequence is TGCAGTGCTAGAGACGGGGCAGGGGCCGCAGATACGCAGTATTTT. This codes for CSARDGAGAADTQYF. The chain carries TRBV20-1 and TRBJ2-3, with D perhaps matching TRBD1 (6 bases). The ends were cut back, 0 bases at V and 4 bases at J, with 14 bases in the middle. Germline V gene sequence: CDR1 DFQATT, CDR2 SNEGSKA (reference sequence). The CDR3 extends over 15 amino acids.

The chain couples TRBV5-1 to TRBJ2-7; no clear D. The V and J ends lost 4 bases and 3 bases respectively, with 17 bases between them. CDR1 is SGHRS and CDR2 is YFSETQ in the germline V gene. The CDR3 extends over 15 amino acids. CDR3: CASSPEGLDDYEQYF. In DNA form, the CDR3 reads TGCGCCAGCAGCCCCGAAGGGTTGGACGACTACGAGCAGTACTTC.

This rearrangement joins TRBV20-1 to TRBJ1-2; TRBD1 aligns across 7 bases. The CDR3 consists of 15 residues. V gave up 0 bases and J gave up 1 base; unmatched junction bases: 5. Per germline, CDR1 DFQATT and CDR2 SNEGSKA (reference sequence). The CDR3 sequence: CSARESTGVNYGYTF. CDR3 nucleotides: TGCAGTGCTAGAGAGTCTACAGGGGTTAACTATGGCTACACCTTC.

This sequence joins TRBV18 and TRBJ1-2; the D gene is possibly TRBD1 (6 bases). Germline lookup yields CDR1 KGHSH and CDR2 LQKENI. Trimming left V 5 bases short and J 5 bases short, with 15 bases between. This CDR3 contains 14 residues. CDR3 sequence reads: CASSARGAGYGYTF. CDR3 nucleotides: TGTGCCAGCTCAGCTCGGGGGGCGGGATATGGCTACACCTTC.

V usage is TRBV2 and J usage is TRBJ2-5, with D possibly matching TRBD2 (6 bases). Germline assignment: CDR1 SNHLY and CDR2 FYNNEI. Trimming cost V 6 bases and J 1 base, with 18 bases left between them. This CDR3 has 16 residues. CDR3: CASSFSPGERQETQYF. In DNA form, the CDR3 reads TGTGCCAGCAGCTTCAGTCCGGGGGAGCGCCAAGAGACCCAGTACTTC.